The 12 T cell receptor beta chains below all came from one sample that was sequenced in a study of cytomegalovirus exposure and HLA in healthy donors. TCRdb's table, derived via immunoSEQ multiplex PCR, lists solely in-frame clones and lacks some. The sample records more than 120,000 clones, around 87% being singletons. Sequencing was carried out using PBMCs. The receptor set was obtained from a man younger than 30 in good health and CMV-seropositive.

The J gene is TRBJ1-6, the V gene TRBV7-6; TRBD1 might be the D (5 bases). Looked up from germline, CDR1 is SGHVS and CDR2 is FNYEAQ. The CDR3 has 16 amino acids. The V gene lost 4 bases and the J gene lost 9 bases, with 19 bases spanning the gap. The CDR3 DNA reads as TGTGCCAGCAGCTCGGTAGCGGGGGGGGTAGGTTCACCCCTCCACTTT. This sequence encodes CASSSVAGGVGSPLHF.

This CDR3 is CATIAGITSGTDTQYF. DNA for the CDR3: TGTGCCACCATAGCGGGTATAACCTCTGGCACAGATACGCAGTATTTT. The chain links TRBV10-3 to TRBJ2-3; 7 bases fit TRBD2. V lost 10 bases to trimming and J lost 1 base; unmatched junction nucleotides: 14. The CDR3 sequence is 16 residues long. Germline CDR1 is ENHRY and CDR2 is SYGVKD.

The chain is built from TRBV29-1 and TRBJ2-1, with D possibly TRBD1 on 6 matching bases. There are 14 residues in the CDR3. CDR1 is SQVTM and CDR2 is ANQGSEA in the germline V gene. The germline V and J ends were trimmed by 3 bases and 0 bases, with 9 bases remaining between them. CDR3: CSVEADSSYNEQFF. CDR3 nucleotide sequence: TGCAGCGTTGAGGCGGACAGCTCCTACAATGAGCAGTTCTTC.

The CDR3 DNA sequence: TGTGCCTGGAGTGGGGGGACAGTTTCCAGCTCCTACAATGAGCAGTTCTTC. Amino acid sequence: CAWSGGTVSSSYNEQFF. This chain connects TRBV30 to TRBJ2-1; TRBD1 agrees at 7 bases. The CDR3 consists of 17 residues. With 1 base clipped from V and 0 bases from J, the junction kept 9 bases outside the gene matches. Germline V gives CDR1 GTSNPN, CDR2 SVGIG (reference sequence).

The CDR3 protein is CASSVDPRETQYF. Written as DNA, the CDR3 is TGTGCCAGCAGCGTAGACCCCCGGGAGACCCAGTACTTC. V gene TRBV9 combines with J gene TRBJ2-5; D is unresolved. The CDR3 has 13 amino acids. V lost 0 bases and J lost 5, with 8 bases in between. Germline values: CDR1 SGDLS, CDR2 YYNGEE.

The chain combines TRBV5-6 with TRBJ2-1; 14 bases fit TRBD2. The V gene end was trimmed by 3 bases and the J gene end by 4 bases; junction bases not matched to a gene: 6. CDR1 SGHDT and CDR2 YYEEEE come from the germline V gene. The CDR3 spans 17 residues. CDR3 nucleotides: TGTGCCAGCAGCTCGACTAGCGGGGGGGCCCTTTACAATGAGCAGTTCTTC. It specifies CASSSTSGGALYNEQFF.

The gene calls are TRBV4-1 and TRBJ2-2, with D possibly TRBD1 on 6 matching bases. Trimming shortened V by 5 bases and J by 5 bases, and 18 bases separated the two germline ends. The CDR3 has 16 amino acids. Germline V CDR1 and CDR2: MGHRA, YSYEKL. Written as DNA, the CDR3 is TGCGCCAGCAGCTCGCAAAGGGGGAGAAATACCGGGGAGCTGTTTTTT. It encodes CASSSQRGRNTGELFF.

V and J are TRBV5-1 and TRBJ2-3; 13 bases map to TRBD2. Unmatched junction bases numbered 8, after V lost 4 bases and J lost 6 bases. CDR1 SGHRS and CDR2 YFSETQ come from the germline V gene. This CDR3 comprises 16 residues. The CDR3 sequence: CASSSTGTSGTDTQYF. Written as DNA, the CDR3 is TGCGCCAGCAGCAGCACCGGGACTAGCGGGACTGATACGCAGTATTTT. The variable domain in full, completed from reference TRBV5-1 and TRBJ2-3, reads KAGVTQTPRYLIKTRGQQVTLSCSPISGHRSVSWYQQTPGQGLQFLFEYFSETQRNKGNFPGRFSGRQFSNSRSEMNVSTLELGDSALYLCASSSTGTSGTDTQYFGPGTRLTVL.

The chain combines TRBV30 with TRBJ2-3; unclear D gene. Germline lookup yields CDR1 GTSNPN and CDR2 SVGIG (reference sequence). This CDR3 comprises 13 residues. The germline V and J ends were trimmed by 1 base and 0 bases, with 5 bases remaining between them. CDR3: CAWSDASTDTQYF. CDR3 DNA sequence: TGTGCCTGGAGTGACGCGAGCACAGATACGCAGTATTTT.

This clone was found once. The chain has TRBV6-6 and TRBJ1-5, with D perhaps TRBD1 (5 bases). Germline lookup yields CDR1 MNHNY and CDR2 SVGAGI (reference sequence). The CDR3 has 16 amino acids. V was shortened by 0 bases and J by 2 bases, with 11 bases between the two germline ends. In nucleotides, the CDR3 is TGTGCCAGCAGTTACTCTGTAGGGGTGCGCAATCAGCCCCAGCATTTT. Its protein is CASSYSVGVRNQPQHF.

Concerning this clone itself: Other DNA sequences from this sample encode an identical CDR3 as well. The gene calls are TRBV18 and TRBJ2-7; D not certain. Trimming removed 3 bases from V and 0 bases from J, with 6 bases in between. This CDR3 has 13 residues. The germline V gene encodes CDR1 KGHSH and CDR2 LQKENI. The CDR3 coding sequence is TGTGCCAGCTCACCGGCAGGCTCCTACGAGCAGTACTTC. Amino acid sequence: CASSPAGSYEQYF.

The chain has TRBV2 and TRBJ1-1; possibly TRBD1 for D (5 bases). The CDR3 has 13 amino acids. V was clipped by 4 bases and J by 3 bases, with 9 bases between them. Germline V gives CDR1 SNHLY, CDR2 FYNNEI. CDR3 DNA: TGTGCCAGCAGTGGTGGCAGGGACACTGAAGCTTTCTTT. This codes for CASSGGRDTEAFF.